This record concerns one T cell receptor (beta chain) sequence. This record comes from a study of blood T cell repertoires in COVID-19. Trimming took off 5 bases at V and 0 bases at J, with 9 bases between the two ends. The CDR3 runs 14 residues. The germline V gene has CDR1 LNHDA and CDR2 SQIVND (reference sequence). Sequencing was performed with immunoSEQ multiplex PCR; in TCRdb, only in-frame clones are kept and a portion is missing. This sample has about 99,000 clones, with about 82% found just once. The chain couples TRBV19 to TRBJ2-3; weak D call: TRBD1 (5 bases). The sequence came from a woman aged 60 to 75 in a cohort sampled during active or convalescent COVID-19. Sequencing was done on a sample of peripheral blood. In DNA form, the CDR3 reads TGTGCCAGTAGTGTAGGGGCGAGCACAGATACGCAGTATTTT. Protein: CASSVGASTDTQYF.